This entry lists 9 T cell receptor beta chains sequenced from one sample in a study of OX40 agonist ivuxolimab in advanced cancers. Repertoires were generated with immunoSEQ multiplex PCR, while TCRdb's copy carries only in-frame clones and drops some. This sample has roughly 66,000 clones, with 87% found just once. This specimen consisted of CD4+ or CD8+ T cells sorted from blood, obtained in a trial of the OX40 agonist ivuxolimab. The receptors shown here come from an adult with an advanced solid tumor such as melanoma, head and neck, liver or kidney cancer.

In DNA form, the CDR3 reads TGTGCCAGCAGTTACTACGCGGGATCTGGGGCCAACGTCCTGACTTTC. This sequence encodes CASSYYAGSGANVLTF. V usage is TRBV6-5 and J usage is TRBJ2-6; the D gene is possibly TRBD2 (6 bases). Germline V gives CDR1 MNHEY, CDR2 SVGAGI. V was cut by 1 base and J by 1 base, with 8 bases left in between. This CDR3 comprises 16 residues.

The chain employs TRBV19 and TRBJ2-7, with TRBD2 matching 14 bases. The CDR3 consists of 17 residues. J was trimmed by 3 bases and V by 4 bases; bases with no gene match: 8. Per germline, CDR1 LNHDA and CDR2 SQIVND (reference sequence). The CDR3 region is CASSKKAGTSGSYEQYF. The CDR3 DNA is TGTGCCAGTAGTAAAAAAGCCGGGACTAGCGGGAGCTACGAGCAGTACTTC.

This clone was observed a few times. This chain joins TRBV7-2 and TRBJ1-5; D call uncertain. The CDR3 runs to 13 residues. V was pared by 3 bases and J by 5 bases, with 8 bases between. Looked up from germline, CDR1 is SGHTA and CDR2 is FQGNSA. The CDR3 loop reads CASSFSSDQPQHF. The DNA of the CDR3 is TGTGCCAGCAGCTTTTCCTCCGATCAGCCCCAGCATTTT.

The V gene is TRBV15, the J gene TRBJ2-7, with D maybe TRBD1 (6 bases). Germline CDR1 is LNHNV and CDR2 is YYDKDF (reference sequence). This CDR3 contains 13 residues. Trimming stripped 0 bases from V and 9 bases from J, with 12 bases between. CDR3 region: CATSRDGRGLQYF. For the CDR3, the DNA is TGTGCCACCAGCAGAGATGGTAGGGGGTTGCAGTACTTC.

The V call is TRBV7-2, the J call TRBJ1-2; a weak D match, TRBD1 (5 bases). This CDR3 contains 15 residues. Germline V gene sequence: CDR1 SGHTA, CDR2 FQGNSA. V lost 5 bases and J lost 8, with 21 bases in between. The CDR3 spells CASSPQVQAPGGYTF. As DNA, the CDR3 is TGTGCCAGCAGCCCTCAAGTACAGGCCCCGGGGGGCTACACCTTC.

CDR3 bases: TGTGCCAGCAGATTGGACAGGGGAAACACTGAAGCTTTCTTT. Amino acids: CASRLDRGNTEAFF. The chain has TRBV6-5 and TRBJ1-1; the match to TRBD1 covers 9 bases. J was trimmed by 2 bases and V by 6 bases; bases with no gene match: 4. From germline, CDR1 is MNHEY and CDR2 SVGAGI. This CDR3 contains 14 residues.

This clone was recorded once. The rearrangement uses TRBV7-9 and TRBJ2-1, with 10 bases identical to TRBD2. CDR1 and CDR2 (germline): SEHNR, FQNEAQ (reference sequence). The CDR3 covers 16 residues. The ends lost 4 bases at V and 0 bases at J; junction bases unmatched: 3. The CDR3 DNA reads as TGTGCCAGCAGCTCTTGGACTAGCGGCTCCTACAATGAGCAGTTCTTC. Its translation is CASSSWTSGSYNEQFF.

The V call is TRBV6-1, the J call TRBJ2-6; TRBD1 is a possible D gene (6 bases). The V end lost 2 bases, the J end lost 17 bases, and 19 bases lay between the germline ends. The CDR3 is made up of 14 amino acids. Germline V CDR1 and CDR2: MNHNS, SASEGT. CDR3 DNA sequence: TGTGCCAGCAGTGAATCCCTGGGGGCCAGACCTATGACTTTC. Protein sequence: CASSESLGARPMTF.

The V gene is TRBV29-1, the J gene TRBJ1-1, with 8 bases fitting TRBD1. V was pared by 3 bases and J by 4 bases, with 7 bases of the junction left unmatched. From germline, CDR1 is SQVTM and CDR2 ANQGSEA. The CDR3 length is 14 residues. CDR3: CSVDRDRTGTEAFF. CDR3 bases: TGCAGCGTTGACCGGGACAGGACGGGCACTGAAGCTTTCTTT. Full variable domain (missing parts from reference TRBV29-1 and TRBJ1-1): SAVISQKPSRDICQRGTSLTIQCQVDSQVTMMFWYRQQPGQSLTLIATANQGSEATYESGFVIDKFPISRPNLTFSTLTVSNMSPEDSSIYLCSVDRDRTGTEAFFGQGTRLTVV.